Below are 27 T cell receptor beta chains sequenced from a single sample in a study of blood T cell repertoires in COVID-19. Only in-frame clones appear in the TCRdb table, and some are missing; sequencing was by immunoSEQ multiplex PCR. Of fewer than 350,000 clones listed, 90% are singletons. Sequences were obtained from PBMCs or T cells enriched from blood (not recorded which). The receptors here all came from a woman between 18 and 29 years old with acute COVID-19.

This sequence joins TRBV2 and TRBJ2-1, with 7 bases matching TRBD2. The V and J ends lost 8 bases and 0 bases, in that order; junction bases with no gene match: 7. CDR1 is SNHLY and CDR2 is FYNNEI in the germline V gene. The CDR3 is made up of 15 amino acids. The CDR3 DNA follows: TGTGCCAGCGGACGGGGCGGGAGCTCCTACAATGAGCAGTTCTTC. Its translation: CASGRGGSSYNEQFF. The full variable domain, in which reference TRBV2 and TRBJ2-1 provide the parts outside the CDR3, is EPEVTQTPSHQVTQMGQEVILRCVPISNHLYFYWYRQILGQKVEFLVSFYNNEISEKSEIFDDQFSVERPDGSNFTLKIRSTKLEDSAMYFCASGRGGSSYNEQFFGPGTRLTVL.

The chain is built from TRBV21-1 and TRBJ2-3; the listed D gene, TRBD1, was not tested against the DNA. TRBV21-1 is reported as a pseudogene. CDR3 length: 12 residues. The CDR3 coding sequence is TGTGCCAGCAGCAAACAAACAGATACGCAGTATTTT. Translating gives CASSKQTDTQYF.

The chain couples TRBV14 to TRBJ2-7; 9 bases agree with TRBD1. The CDR3 extends over 14 amino acids. Per germline, CDR1 SGHDN and CDR2 FVKESK. V was pared by 5 bases and J by 2 bases, with 4 bases of the junction left unmatched. The CDR3 is CASSTTGGPYEQYF. CDR3 coding DNA: TGTGCCAGCAGCACAACAGGGGGCCCCTACGAGCAGTACTTC. Full variable domain (missing parts from reference TRBV14 and TRBJ2-7): EAGVTQFPSHSVIEKGQTVTLRCDPISGHDNLYWYRRVMGKEIKFLLHFVKESKQDESGMPNNRFLAERTGGTYSTLKVQPAELEDSGVYFCASSTTGGPYEQYFGPGTRLTVT.

This sequence joins TRBV6-4 and TRBJ1-4; D possibly corresponds to TRBD1 (5 bases). The ends were cut back, 5 bases at V and 1 base at J, with 20 bases in the middle. The germline V gene has CDR1 MRHNA and CDR2 SNTAGT. This CDR3 spans 18 amino acids. This CDR3 is CASSPQSKGRKTNEKLFF. The CDR3 DNA sequence: TGTGCCAGCAGTCCCCAATCAAAGGGGAGGAAAACTAATGAAAAACTGTTTTTT.

V usage is TRBV4-2 and J usage is TRBJ2-7; TRBD2 aligns across 7 bases. From germline, CDR1 is LGHNA and CDR2 YNFKEQ. V was clipped by 4 bases and J by 2 bases; unmatched bases: 11. This CDR3 contains 16 residues. CDR3 loop: CASSLSWASGTYEQYF. In DNA, the CDR3 is TGTGCCAGCAGCCTTAGCTGGGCTAGCGGAACCTACGAGCAGTACTTC.

V is TRBV9 and J is TRBJ2-7; 10 bases are shared with TRBD1. V dropped 0 bases and J dropped 5; count of bases not matched to a gene: 8. CDR1 and CDR2 (germline): SGDLS, YYNGEE. The CDR3 is 16 amino acids. CDR3: CASSVVLGTGADEQYF. The DNA of the CDR3 is TGTGCCAGCAGCGTAGTTCTGGGGACAGGGGCCGACGAGCAGTACTTC.

CDR3 in amino acids: CASSSGASGRAADTQYF. CDR3 DNA sequence: TGTGCCAGCAGTTCCGGGGCTAGCGGGAGGGCAGCGGATACGCAGTATTTT. The chain employs TRBV28 and TRBJ2-3; 12 positions agree with TRBD2. The CDR3 is 17 amino acids. Germline V gene data show CDR1 as MDHEN and CDR2 as SYDVKM. V lost 4 bases, J lost 6 bases, and 11 bases stayed unmatched.

The rearrangement links TRBV18 to TRBJ1-1; D not resolved. Trimming shortened V by 1 base and J by 5 bases, and 17 bases separated the two germline ends. This CDR3 comprises 16 residues. Germline V gives CDR1 KGHSH, CDR2 LQKENI. In DNA form, the CDR3 reads TGTGCCAGCTCACCACAGCCCCCGGGGATGGGGACTGAAGCTTTCTTT. Protein: CASSPQPPGMGTEAFF.

The J gene is TRBJ2-7, the V gene TRBV30; no firm D call. CDR3 size: 13 residues. With 0 bases removed from V and 7 bases from J, the gap between germline ends came to 13 bases. Germline CDR1 GTSNPN, CDR2 SVGIG (reference sequence). In DNA, the CDR3 is TGTGCCTGGAGTGTACAGCACGTTCGGGAGCAGTACTTC. This sequence encodes CAWSVQHVREQYF.

Details on this clone: The same CDR3 also results from other DNA sequences found in this sample. V and J are TRBV3-1 (or the pseudogene TRBV3-2) and TRBJ2-7; TRBD2 aligns across 9 bases. This CDR3 contains 15 residues. Germline CDR1 reads LGHDT; CDR2 reads YNNKEL (reference sequence). Trimming removed 4 bases from V and 2 bases from J; junction bases left unmatched: 6. This chain's CDR3 is CASSRGLAGPYEQYF. In nucleotides, the CDR3 is TGTGCCAGCAGCCGTGGTCTAGCGGGACCCTACGAGCAGTACTTC.

The chain joins TRBV4-2 to TRBJ1-3; 9 bases map to TRBD1. The CDR3 has 15 amino acids. Germline CDR1 and CDR2: LGHNA and YNFKEQ. With V trimmed by 1 base and J by 2 bases, 0 bases remained unmatched. The CDR3 sequence: CASSQGQGAGNTIYF. The DNA for the CDR3 is TGTGCCAGCAGCCAAGGACAGGGGGCTGGAAACACCATATATTTT.

The chain couples TRBV27 to TRBJ1-6; 9 nucleotides line up with TRBD1. There are 18 residues in the CDR3. V shed 5 bases, J shed 8 bases, and the junction held 16 bases outside the gene matches. Germline V CDR1 and CDR2: MNHEY, SMNVEV (reference sequence). CDR3 DNA: TGTGCCAGCAGTCCCGAACATCTCCCGGGACAGGGCCATTCACCCCTCCACTTT. Translated, it gives CASSPEHLPGQGHSPLHF.

This clone was observed a single time. The chain carries TRBV5-1 and TRBJ1-2, with 7 bases fitting TRBD1. V lost 5 bases to trimming and J lost 4 bases; unmatched junction nucleotides: 8. The CDR3 runs to 14 residues. Germline CDR1 and CDR2: SGHRS and YFSETQ. The CDR3 DNA is TGCGCCAGCAGTTCAGGGCAGGGGGGCTATGGCTACACCTTC. As protein: CASSSGQGGYGYTF.

The rearrangement joins TRBV11-2 to TRBJ1-1; unclear D gene. V shed 0 bases and J shed 8 bases, with 13 bases lying between them. Germline CDR1 reads SGHAT; CDR2 reads FQNNGV. CDR3 length equals 14 residues. The CDR3 spells CASSLDLLTGEAFF. CDR3 DNA: TGTGCCAGCAGCTTAGATCTATTGACGGGAGAAGCTTTCTTT.

The chain carries TRBV19 and TRBJ2-7; TRBD2 might be the D (5 bases). The CDR3 covers 15 residues. The V end lost 4 bases, the J end lost 4 bases, and 17 bases lay between the germline ends. Germline V gene data show CDR1 as LNHDA and CDR2 as SQIVND (reference sequence). In nucleotides, the CDR3 is TGTGCCAGTAGTAACCGGGAATACTCATTATACGAGCAGTACTTC. It encodes CASSNREYSLYEQYF.

The rearrangement joins TRBV4-1 to TRBJ1-2, with TRBD1 matching over 7 bases. The CDR3 is 15 amino acids. The trim removed 3 bases at V and 4 bases at J, leaving 8 bases unmatched. The germline V gene encodes CDR1 MGHRA and CDR2 YSYEKL. This CDR3 is CASSHTTGLGYGYTF. The CDR3 coding sequence is TGCGCCAGCAGCCACACGACAGGGCTTGGCTATGGCTACACCTTC.

Ten or more counts support this clone. CDR3 region: CASSMGNRGNTEAFF. For the CDR3, the DNA is TGTGCCAGTAGTATGGGGAATCGGGGTAACACTGAAGCTTTCTTT. The rearrangement joins TRBV19 to TRBJ1-1; D remains unclear. Germline CDR1 reads LNHDA; CDR2 reads SQIVND (reference sequence). The CDR3 runs to 15 residues. Trimming took 3 bases from V and 2 from J, leaving 13 bases between them.

The J gene is TRBJ2-2, the V gene TRBV11-3; no clear D gene. The CDR3 is 14 residues long. The V and J ends lost 5 bases and 4 bases respectively, with 11 bases between them. CDR1 SGHNT and CDR2 YENEEA come from the germline V gene. CDR3 nucleotides: TGTGCCAGCAGCCCCAAGCGTGGCACCGGGGAGCTGTTTTTT. This translates into CASSPKRGTGELFF.

The chain couples TRBV3-1 (or the pseudogene TRBV3-2) to TRBJ2-7, with 7 bases matching TRBD1. In germline, CDR1 is LGHDT, CDR2 YNNKEL (reference sequence). The CDR3 is 12 residues long. The trim removed 4 bases at V and 6 bases at J, leaving 3 bases unmatched. The CDR3 here is CASSLRTGEQYF. In nucleotides, the CDR3 is TGTGCCAGCAGCCTTCGGACAGGCGAGCAGTACTTC.

The V call is TRBV11-2, the J call TRBJ1-2; D remains ambiguous. Germline CDR1 reads SGHAT; CDR2 reads FQNNGV. The CDR3 has 15 residues. The ends were cut back, 5 bases at V and 4 bases at J, with 17 bases in the middle. CDR3 sequence: CASSPTMTSIYGYTF. CDR3 in DNA: TGTGCCAGCAGCCCAACAATGACATCCATCTATGGCTACACCTTC.

V gene TRBV27 combines with J gene TRBJ2-1, with 11 bases that match TRBD2. The V segment lost 4 bases and the J segment 10 bases; nucleotides outside the gene matches: 9. Germline loops: CDR1 MNHEY, CDR2 SMNVEV (reference sequence). The CDR3 consists of 15 residues. DNA for the CDR3: TGTGCCAGCAGTTCCGGGACTAGCGGACAGGGGGAGCAGTTCTTC. Protein product: CASSSGTSGQGEQFF.

This sequence joins TRBV6-2 or TRBV6-3 and TRBJ2-7; TRBD1 is a possible D gene (6 bases). In germline, CDR1 is MNHEY, CDR2 SVGEGT. V was shortened by 2 bases and J by 6 bases, with 17 bases between the two germline ends. This CDR3 spans 15 amino acids. CDR3 amino acids: CASSYVMRGSGEQYF. CDR3 DNA sequence: TGTGCCAGCAGTTACGTGATGAGGGGGTCTGGCGAGCAGTACTTC.

The rearrangement uses TRBV7-9 and TRBJ2-2; TRBD1 agrees at 7 bases. The CDR3 spans 18 residues. The germline CDR1 and CDR2 sequences are SEHNR and FQNEAQ (reference sequence). Losses at the gene ends were 5 bases for V and 5 bases for J; bases not matched to a gene: 17. The CDR3 loop reads CASSLTTGALRGTGELFF. CDR3 DNA sequence: TGTGCCAGCAGCCTAACAACAGGGGCCCTCAGGGGGACCGGGGAGCTGTTTTTT. Combining the CDR3 with reference TRBV7-9 and TRBJ2-2 gives the whole variable domain DTGVSQNPRHKITKRGQNVTFRCDPISEHNRLYWYRQTLGQGPEFLTYFQNEAQLEKSRLLSDRFSAERPKGSFSTLEIQRTEQGDSAMYLCASSLTTGALRGTGELFFGEGSRLTVL.

The chain couples TRBV2 to TRBJ1-3; no clear D gene. V shed 4 bases and J shed 0 bases, with 7 bases lying between them. Germline loops: CDR1 SNHLY, CDR2 FYNNEI. The CDR3 extends over 14 amino acids. The CDR3 sequence: CASSVEHSGNTIYF. DNA for the CDR3: TGTGCCAGCAGTGTCGAACACTCTGGAAACACCATATATTTT.

The V call is TRBV6-2 or TRBV6-3, the J call TRBJ2-5, with TRBD2 matching over 7 bases. Unmatched junction bases numbered 16, after V lost 2 bases and J lost 4 bases. The CDR3 contains 18 residues. The germline V gene has CDR1 MNHEY and CDR2 SVGEGT. The CDR3 nucleotides read TGTGCCAGCAGTTACCGGCGGGAGAGTAATCAAGTTCTAGAGACCCAGTACTTC. This translates into CASSYRRESNQVLETQYF.

The CDR3 loop reads CASSSGQGANYGYTF. CDR3 coding DNA: TGTGCCAGTAGTTCTGGACAGGGGGCGAACTATGGCTACACCTTC. The V and J genes are TRBV19 and TRBJ1-2; TRBD1 matches 11 bases. Germline assignment: CDR1 LNHDA and CDR2 SQIVND (reference sequence). The CDR3 consists of 15 residues. V shed 5 bases, J shed 2 bases, and the junction held 4 bases outside the gene matches.

The chain uses TRBV9 and TRBJ2-1; 7 bases agree with TRBD2. Per the germline V gene, CDR1 is SGDLS and CDR2 is YYNGEE. V gave up 3 bases and J gave up 0 bases; unmatched junction bases: 6. This CDR3 contains 16 residues. This chain's CDR3 is CASSAKLADSYNEQFF. CDR3 coding DNA: TGTGCCAGCAGCGCTAAGCTAGCGGACTCCTACAATGAGCAGTTCTTC.